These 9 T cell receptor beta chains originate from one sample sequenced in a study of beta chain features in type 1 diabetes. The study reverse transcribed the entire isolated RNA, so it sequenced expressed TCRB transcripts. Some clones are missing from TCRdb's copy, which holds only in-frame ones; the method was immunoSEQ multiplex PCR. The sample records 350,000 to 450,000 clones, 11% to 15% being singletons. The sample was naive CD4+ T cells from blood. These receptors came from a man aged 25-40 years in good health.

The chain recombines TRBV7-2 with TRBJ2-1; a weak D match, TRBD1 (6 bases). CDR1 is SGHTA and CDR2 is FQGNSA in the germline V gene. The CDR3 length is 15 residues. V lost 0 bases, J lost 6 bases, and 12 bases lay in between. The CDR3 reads CASSLAGANFNEQFF. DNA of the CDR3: TGTGCCAGCAGCTTAGCGGGGGCGAATTTCAATGAGCAGTTCTTC.

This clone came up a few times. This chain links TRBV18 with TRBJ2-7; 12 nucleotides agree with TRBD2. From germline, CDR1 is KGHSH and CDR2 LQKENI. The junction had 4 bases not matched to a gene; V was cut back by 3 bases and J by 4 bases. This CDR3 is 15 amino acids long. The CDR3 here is CASSPRLAGVYEQYV. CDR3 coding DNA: TGTGCCAGCTCACCGCGACTAGCGGGAGTTTACGAGCAGTACGTC.

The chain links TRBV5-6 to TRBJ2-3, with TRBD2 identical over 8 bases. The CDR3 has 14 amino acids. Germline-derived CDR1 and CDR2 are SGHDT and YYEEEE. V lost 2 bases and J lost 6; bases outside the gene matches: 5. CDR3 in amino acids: CASSLLAVRDTQYF. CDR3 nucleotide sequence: TGTGCCAGCAGCTTACTAGCGGTCCGGGATACGCAGTATTTT.

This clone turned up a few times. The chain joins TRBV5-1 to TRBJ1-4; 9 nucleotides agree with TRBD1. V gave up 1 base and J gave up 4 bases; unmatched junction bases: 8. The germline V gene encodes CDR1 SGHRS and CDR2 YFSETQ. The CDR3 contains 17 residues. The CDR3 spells CASSLYRGQDGNEKLFF. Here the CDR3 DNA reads TGCGCCAGCAGCTTGTACAGGGGGCAAGACGGTAATGAAAAACTGTTTTTT. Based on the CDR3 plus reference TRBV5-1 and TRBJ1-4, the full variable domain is KAGVTQTPRYLIKTRGQQVTLSCSPISGHRSVSWYQQTPGQGLQFLFEYFSETQRNKGNFPGRFSGRQFSNSRSEMNVSTLELGDSALYLCASSLYRGQDGNEKLFFGSGTQLSVL.

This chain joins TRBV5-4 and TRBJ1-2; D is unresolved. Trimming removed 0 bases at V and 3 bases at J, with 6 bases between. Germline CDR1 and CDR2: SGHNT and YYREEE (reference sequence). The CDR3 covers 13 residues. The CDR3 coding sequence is TGTGCCAGCAGCTTGGACGGCTACTATGGCTACACCTTC. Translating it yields CASSLDGYYGYTF.

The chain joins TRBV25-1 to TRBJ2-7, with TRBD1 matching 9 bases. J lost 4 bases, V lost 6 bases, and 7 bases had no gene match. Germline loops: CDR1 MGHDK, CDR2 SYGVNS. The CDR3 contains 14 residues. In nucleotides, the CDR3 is TGTGCCAGCAGCTCCGGGACAGGGCCTTACGAGCAGTACTTC. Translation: CASSSGTGPYEQYF.

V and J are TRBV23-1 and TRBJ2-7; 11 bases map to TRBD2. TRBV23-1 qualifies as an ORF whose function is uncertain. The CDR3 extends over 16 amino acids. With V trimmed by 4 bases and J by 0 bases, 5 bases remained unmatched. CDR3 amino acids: CASSPPTSGSSYEQYV. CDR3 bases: TGCGCCAGCAGTCCACCAACTAGCGGGAGCTCCTACGAGCAGTACGTC.

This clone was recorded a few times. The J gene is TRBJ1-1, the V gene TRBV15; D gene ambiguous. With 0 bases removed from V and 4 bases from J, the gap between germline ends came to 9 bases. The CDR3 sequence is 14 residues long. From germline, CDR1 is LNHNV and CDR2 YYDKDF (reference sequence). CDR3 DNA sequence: TGTGCCACCAGCAGAGATATGGCACGCACTGAAGCTTTCTTT. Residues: CATSRDMARTEAFF.

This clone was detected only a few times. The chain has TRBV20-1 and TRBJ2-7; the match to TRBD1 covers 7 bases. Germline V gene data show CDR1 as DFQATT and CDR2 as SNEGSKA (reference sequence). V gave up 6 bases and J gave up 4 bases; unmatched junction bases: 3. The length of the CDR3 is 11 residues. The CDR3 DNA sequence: TGCAGTGCGCCCAGGGGGTACGAGCAGTACTTC. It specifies CSAPRGYEQYF.